This T cell receptor (beta chain) was documented in a study of human CD8 memory T cell subsets. Regarding this clonotype: Its antigen is unknown.

Study results and caveats: Precursor exhausted and stem-like memory T cell repertoires shared minimal overlap. Whereas effector memory cells differed, stem-like memory and precursor exhausted T cells had comparably high diversity.

The germline gives CDR1 LNHDA, CDR2 SQIVND (reference sequence). This CDR3 has 13 residues. Duplicate vials of some 150,000 sorted CD8+ T cells per subset supplied the RNA. TCR beta was sequenced from UMI-tagged 5' RACE libraries. Using the 5' RACE reads, TCRdb records one entry per CDR3 protein without DNA. The sample totals roughly 3,000 distinct CDR3 sequences. The J gene is TRBJ2-5, the V gene TRBV19; TCRdb designates TRBD2, a call that cannot be tested without DNA. The sequence was obtained from a human donor in good health. Material: CD8+ T cells from PBMCs. The CDR3 protein is CASRRAPRETQYF. Based on the CDR3 plus reference TRBV19 and TRBJ2-5, the full variable domain is DGGITQSPKYLFRKEGQNVTLSCEQNLNHDAMYWYRQDPGQGLRLIYYSQIVNDFQKGDIAEGYSVSREKKESFPLTVTSAQKNPTAFYLCASRRAPRETQYFGPGTRLLVL.